This TCR beta chain comes out of a study of response to subunit inactivated influenza vaccine. CDR1 and CDR2 (germline): SGHTA, FQGTGA. Trimming pared 3 bases from V and 3 bases from J, leaving 6 bases between. There are 13 residues in the CDR3. TCRdb reprocessed the RT-PCR reads with MiXCR, giving one entry per CDR3 protein. This sample carries 430,000 or so distinct CDR3 sequences, approximately 11% of them seen once, and the ten largest clones take approximately 12%. Study outcomes and limitations: Few new T cells, the authors suggested, are recruited by each seasonal influenza vaccination.

The sample holds many counts of this clonotype. Its cognate antigen is unknown. The TCR sequence derives from a man between 45 and 60 years old who received an inactivated influenza vaccine. This rearrangement joins TRBV7-3 to TRBJ2-1; unclear D gene. The sample in question was PBMCs from blood, obtained 35 to 45 days after vaccination. The CDR3 DNA follows: TGTGCCAGCAGCTTGTTAGGCTACAATGAGCAGTTCTTC. Translated, it gives CASSLLGYNEQFF.